Listed below are T cell receptor beta chains from one sample, sequenced in a study of blood T cells in healthy people across ages. Each CDR3 protein is one row after TCRdb ran MiXCR on the 5' RACE reads. The data hold about 400,000 distinct CDR3 sequences, with about half observed a single time. Sequencing was done on a sample of blood. Receptors were obtained from a man in his sixties in good health. Both conserved end residues are part of each CDR3. D genes are given only for firm matches. Rows may omit the clone size; those that give it use once, few, many or a size class.

abundance: .; d_gene: .; j_gene: TRBJ2-3; v_gene: TRBV9; CDR3nt: TGTGCCAGCAGCGTAGGAGTGACAACTAGCACAGATACGCAGTATTTT; CDR3aa: CASSVGVTTSTDTQYF
abundance: many; d_gene: TRBD2; j_gene: TRBJ2-3; v_gene: TRBV19; CDR3nt: TGTGCCAGTACAGCGGGGGGCCCCCCCGATACGCAGTATTTT; CDR3aa: CASTAGGPPDTQYF
abundance: .; d_gene: .; j_gene: TRBJ2-7; v_gene: TRBV28; CDR3nt: TGTGCCAGTCTGAGCTCCTACGAGCAGTACTTC; CDR3aa: CASLSSYEQYF
abundance: .; d_gene: .; j_gene: TRBJ2-3; v_gene: TRBV12-3/TRBV12-4; CDR3nt: TGTGCCAGCAGTGTCCGGGACGTAGATACGCAGTATTTT; CDR3aa: CASSVRDVDTQYF
abundance: few; d_gene: .; j_gene: TRBJ1-2; v_gene: TRBV7-9; CDR3nt: TGTGCCAGCAGCTTAGACTCCACTGGGGGCTACACCTTC; CDR3aa: CASSLDSTGGYTF
abundance: few; d_gene: TRBD2; j_gene: TRBJ2-7; v_gene: TRBV5-4; CDR3nt: TGTGCCAGTAGACTAGCGGGAGGTCCCAACGAGCAGTACTTC; CDR3aa: CASRLAGGPNEQYF
abundance: .; d_gene: .; j_gene: TRBJ1-4; v_gene: TRBV6-2/TRBV6-3; CDR3nt: TGTGCCAGCAGTCCCCCCGGTGAGGGGGGTGATGAAAAACTGTTTTTT; CDR3aa: CASSPPGEGGDEKLFF
abundance: .; d_gene: .; j_gene: TRBJ2-7; v_gene: TRBV14; CDR3nt: TGTGCCAGCAGCCTCAGGCATTATAGCTCCTACGAGCAGTACTTC; CDR3aa: CASSLRHYSSYEQYF
abundance: .; d_gene: .; j_gene: TRBJ1-6; v_gene: TRBV7-2; CDR3nt: TGTGCCAGCAGCTCATCCTCATGGGAATCCTATAATTCACCCCTCCACTTT; CDR3aa: CASSSSSWESYNSPLHF
abundance: .; d_gene: .; j_gene: TRBJ1-6; v_gene: TRBV20-1; CDR3nt: TGCAGTGCCATCGGATTAATGGATTCACCCCTCCACTTT; CDR3aa: CSAIGLMDSPLHF